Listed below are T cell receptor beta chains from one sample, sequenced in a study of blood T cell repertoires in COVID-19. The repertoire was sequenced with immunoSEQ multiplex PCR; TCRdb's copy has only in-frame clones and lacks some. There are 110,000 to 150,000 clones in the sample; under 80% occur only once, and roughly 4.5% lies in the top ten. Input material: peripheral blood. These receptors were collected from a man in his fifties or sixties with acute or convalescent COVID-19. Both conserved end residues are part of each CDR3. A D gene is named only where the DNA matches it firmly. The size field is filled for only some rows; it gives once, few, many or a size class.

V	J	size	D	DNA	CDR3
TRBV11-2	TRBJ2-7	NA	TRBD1	TGTGCCAGCAGCCTAGGGGACAGCCTACGGGAGCAGTACTTC	CASSLGDSLREQYF
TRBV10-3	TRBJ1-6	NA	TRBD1	TGTGCCATCAGTTTTGCAGGGGGTTCTGATAATTCACCCCTCCACTTT	CAISFAGGSDNSPLHF
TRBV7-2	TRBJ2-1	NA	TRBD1	TGTGCCAGCAGGCCGACAGGGAACCCCTACAATGAGCAGTTCTTC	CASRPTGNPYNEQFF
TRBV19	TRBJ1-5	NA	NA	TGTGCCAGTAGTATCGGCGGGCTTCCTCCCCAGCATTTT	CASSIGGLPPQHF
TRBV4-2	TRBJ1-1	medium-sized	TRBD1	TGTGCCAGCAGCCAAGGGCAGGGGGCTAACACTGAAGCTTTCTTT	CASSQGQGANTEAFF
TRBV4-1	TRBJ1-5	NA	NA	TGCGCCAGCAGCCAAGATCGGCAGGGCGGTCAGCCCCAGCATTTT	CASSQDRQGGQPQHF
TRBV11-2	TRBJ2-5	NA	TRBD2	TGTGCCAGCAGCAAAGGGACTAGCTTAGTGACCCAGTACTTC	CASSKGTSLVTQYF
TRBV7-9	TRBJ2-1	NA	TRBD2	TGTGCCAGCAGCTTTCTAGCGGGAGATCGCAATGAGCAGTTCTTC	CASSFLAGDRNEQFF
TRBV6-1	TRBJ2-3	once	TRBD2	TGTGCCAGCAGTGAGGCGGATCAGCGGGAGGGCCTGGGAGATACGCAGTATTTT	CASSEADQREGLGDTQYF
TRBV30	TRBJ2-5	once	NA	TGTGCCTGGAGTTTAGGAGCTTCAGAGACCCAGTACTTC	CAWSLGASETQYF
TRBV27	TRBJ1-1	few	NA	TGTGCCAGCAGTTCGAACTTACAGGGTGCTGAAGCTTTCTTT	CASSSNLQGAEAFF
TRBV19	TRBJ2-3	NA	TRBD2	TGTGCCAGTAGTATAGCCACGACTAGCGGGAGGTCAGATACGCAGTATTTT	CASSIATTSGRSDTQYF
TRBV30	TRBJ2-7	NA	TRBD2	TGTGCCTGGAGCCGACTAGCGGCCGAGCAGTACTTC	CAWSRLAAEQYF
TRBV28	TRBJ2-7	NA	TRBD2	TGTGCCAGCAGTCGTCCCTCCCCCGGGACTAGCGGAGGCTCTTTCTACGAGCAGTACTTC	CASSRPSPGTSGGSFYEQYF
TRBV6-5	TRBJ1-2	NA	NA	TGTGCCAGCAGGCCCGGGGGGCATTCCTTCTATGGCTACACCTTC	CASRPGGHSFYGYTF
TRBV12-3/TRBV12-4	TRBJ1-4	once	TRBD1	TGTGCCAGCAGGGGGACAGGGGTTGAAAAACTGTTTTTT	CASRGTGVEKLFF
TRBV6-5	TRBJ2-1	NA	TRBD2	TGTGCCAGCAGTTACGCATCGGCGGGAGTACTCAGCGAGCAGTTCTTC	CASSYASAGVLSEQFF
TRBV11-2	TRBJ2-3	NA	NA	TGTGCCAGCAGCTTTACGATAGCAGATACGCAGTATTTT	CASSFTIADTQYF
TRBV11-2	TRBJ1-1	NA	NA	TGTGCCAGCAGCTTATCCGGGGGATGGGGCACTGAAGCTTTCTTT	CASSLSGGWGTEAFF
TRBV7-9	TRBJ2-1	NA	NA	TGTGCCAGCAGCTTAGAAGGAGGTATCGGCACCCACAATGAGCAGTTCTTC	CASSLEGGIGTHNEQFF
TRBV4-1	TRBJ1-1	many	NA	TGCGCCAGCAGCCAAGAAGGCTGGGAGGGTAAAACTGAAGCTTTCTTT	CASSQEGWEGKTEAFF
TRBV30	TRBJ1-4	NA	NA	TGTGCCTGGAGTCTAGGGGTGGATGAAAAACTGTTTTTT	CAWSLGVDEKLFF